Sequencing of this T cell receptor (beta chain) was carried out in a study of blood T cells in healthy people across ages. Findings and limits, study-wide: Roughly linear declines in TCR beta diversity per million T cells occurred with age.

A second PCR, run for about 6 to 12 cycles, used a sample-barcoded 5' primer plus a J-beta primer mix. TCRdb fed the 5' RACE reads into MiXCR, producing one record per CDR3 protein. The sample lists about 1.1 million distinct CDR3 sequences; around two fifths were seen once. CDR3 length equals 16 residues. Germline lookup yields CDR1 LGHNA and CDR2 YSLEER. V was cut by 3 bases and J by 0 bases, with 11 bases left in between. This clonotype was observed a handful of times. Its antigen is not known. The sequencing sample was made of blood. This TCR was sampled from a man in his late teens or twenties in good health. V is TRBV4-3 and J is TRBJ2-2; D is undetermined. The CDR3 DNA reads TGCGCCAGCAGCCATGTGGGATTTTCGAACACCGGGGAGCTGTTTTTT. As protein: CASSHVGFSNTGELFF.